This passage covers 25 T cell receptor beta chains from one sample sequenced in a study of blood T cell repertoires in COVID-19. Sequenced by immunoSEQ multiplex PCR; TCRdb stores in-frame clones only, minus some. The sample lists about 90,000 clones; approximately 80% were seen once. Sequences were obtained from peripheral blood. Receptors were obtained from a woman older than 75 with acute or convalescent COVID-19.

This rearrangement joins TRBV7-9 to TRBJ1-1; 9 positions agree with TRBD1. The junction had 8 bases not matched to a gene; V was cut back by 2 bases and J by 4 bases. Per the germline V gene, CDR1 is SEHNR and CDR2 is FQNEAQ (reference sequence). The CDR3 covers 16 residues. The CDR3 coding sequence is TGTGCCAGCAGCTTACTTACAGGGGGCAGGGGCACTGAAGCTTTCTTT. Its translation is CASSLLTGGRGTEAFF.

The chain links TRBV28 to TRBJ2-7; 7 bases fit TRBD2. The CDR3 runs 19 residues. The V and J ends lost 7 bases and 1 base, in that order; junction bases with no gene match: 22. The germline gives CDR1 MDHEN, CDR2 SYDVKM. The CDR3 region has the DNA TGTGCCAGCAAGGTAGCAGGTGTAGGGGTCGCTAGCGGTTCCTACGAGCAGTACTTC. The encoded protein is CASKVAGVGVASGSYEQYF.

This rearrangement joins TRBV19 to TRBJ2-3; maybe TRBD1 (6 bases). The CDR3 contains 15 residues. The germline gives CDR1 LNHDA, CDR2 SQIVND (reference sequence). V was pared by 4 bases and J by 6 bases, with 17 bases between. The DNA for the CDR3 is TGTGCCAGTAGTAGAGGGAGCAGGGGAGCCGATACGCAGTATTTT. Its protein product is CASSRGSRGADTQYF.

This clone was detected only a few times. The rearrangement joins TRBV7-2 to TRBJ1-5, with a possible D match to TRBD1 (5 bases). In germline, CDR1 is SGHTA, CDR2 FQGNSA. V was pared by 3 bases and J by 1 base, with 10 bases between. This CDR3 has 15 residues. The CDR3 nucleotides read TGTGCCAGCAGCTTTTTCGGGGGAAGCAATCAGCCCCAGCATTTT. Its translation is CASSFFGGSNQPQHF.

The chain is built from TRBV30 and TRBJ1-4, with D perhaps matching TRBD1 (6 bases). Germline loops: CDR1 GTSNPN, CDR2 SVGIG (reference sequence). Trimming removed 3 bases at V and 3 bases at J, with 17 bases between. CDR3 length: 16 residues. CDR3 sequence (DNA): TGTGCCTGGAGGGGCCAGACAGGCCGGGCTAATGAAAAACTGTTTTTT. Residues: CAWRGQTGRANEKLFF.

The gene calls are TRBV7-2 and TRBJ2-5; TRBD2 aligns across 11 bases. V lost 7 bases, J lost 6 bases, and 16 bases stayed unmatched. The CDR3 totals 17 residues. Germline V gene data show CDR1 as SGHTA and CDR2 as FQGNSA. The CDR3 region is CASTSPLAGDGGKTQYF. For the CDR3, the DNA is TGTGCCAGCACCTCTCCACTAGCGGGAGATGGTGGAAAGACCCAGTACTTC.

CDR3 nucleotide sequence: TGTGCCAGCAGTACCCCTACTAGCGGGAAATCAGACCGCCAGTACTTC. It encodes CASSTPTSGKSDRQYF. The rearrangement uses TRBV6-2 or TRBV6-3 and TRBJ2-5, with 10 bases fitting TRBD2. The CDR3 extends over 16 amino acids. CDR1 MNHEY and CDR2 SVGEGT come from the germline V gene. Trimming at V came to 5 bases and at J to 10 bases, leaving 16 bases not matched to a gene.

The CDR3 region has the DNA TGCGCCAGCAGCTTGGACGCAACAGGGCTCGGAAACACCATATATTTT. Residues: CASSLDATGLGNTIYF. The V and J genes are TRBV5-1 and TRBJ1-3; a possible D gene is TRBD1 (6 bases). This CDR3 has 16 residues. V lost 0 bases and J lost 4, with 14 bases in between. Germline V gives CDR1 SGHRS, CDR2 YFSETQ.

This chain uses TRBV10-3 with TRBJ2-5, with D perhaps TRBD2 (5 bases). Trimming cost V 0 bases and J 4 bases, with 21 bases left between them. Germline values: CDR1 ENHRY, CDR2 SYGVKD. The CDR3 consists of 18 residues. For the CDR3, the DNA is TGTGCCATCAGTGAGTCGGACTCCCGCTTCGAGAGGAGAGAGACCCAGTACTTC. Its translation is CAISESDSRFERRETQYF.

CDR3 loop: CASSQVATGLYNEQFF. CDR3 coding DNA: TGTGCCAGCAGCCAAGTAGCGACAGGGCTATACAATGAGCAGTTCTTC. V gene TRBV3-1 (or the pseudogene TRBV3-2) combines with J gene TRBJ2-1, with 7 bases fitting TRBD1. V shed 1 base and J 4 bases; nucleotides not matched to a gene: 7. Germline CDR1 LGHDT, CDR2 YNNKEL (reference sequence). The CDR3 runs 16 residues.

The J gene is TRBJ1-1, the V gene TRBV6-5, with D maybe TRBD1 (6 bases). Per the germline V gene, CDR1 is MNHEY and CDR2 is SVGAGI. V dropped 7 bases and J dropped 5 bases, with 17 bases sitting between them. The CDR3 is made up of 14 amino acids. The CDR3 spells CASNPGQLDTEAFF. In nucleotides, the CDR3 is TGTGCCAGCAATCCCGGACAGCTGGATACTGAAGCTTTCTTT.

The chain uses TRBV14 and TRBJ1-1; D is possibly TRBD1 (6 bases). Germline loops: CDR1 SGHDN, CDR2 FVKESK. V was trimmed by 3 bases and J by 6 bases, leaving 14 bases between them. The CDR3 is 14 amino acids. CDR3 protein: CASSQGGGMAEAFF. The CDR3 DNA is TGTGCCAGCAGCCAGGGCGGGGGCATGGCTGAAGCTTTCTTT.

Only a few counts were recorded for this clone. The rearrangement links TRBV6-5 to TRBJ1-2, with D perhaps matching TRBD1 (6 bases). Looked up from germline, CDR1 is MNHEY and CDR2 is SVGAGI. This CDR3 is built from 14 residues. Trimming left V 6 bases short and J 2 bases short, with 13 bases between. This CDR3 is CASRQTGLNYGYTF. The CDR3 DNA follows: TGTGCCAGCAGGCAAACAGGGTTAAACTATGGCTACACCTTC.

The V gene is TRBV19, the J gene TRBJ2-1; the D gene is possibly TRBD2 (6 bases). The CDR3 sequence is 14 residues long. Trimming took off 3 bases at V and 9 bases at J, with 15 bases between the two ends. Per the germline V gene, CDR1 is LNHDA and CDR2 is SQIVND (reference sequence). The CDR3 DNA is TGTGCCAGTAGTATTTCACTAGCAGTCGGTGAGCAGTTCTTC. Protein sequence: CASSISLAVGEQFF.

The chain links TRBV18 to TRBJ1-2, with D possibly matching TRBD1 (5 bases). V was clipped by 1 base and J by 6 bases, with 12 bases between them. This CDR3 contains 14 residues. From germline, CDR1 is KGHSH and CDR2 LQKENI. CDR3 nucleotides: TGTGCCAGCTCACCACTTTCTGGGGCCGATGGCTACACCTTC. It codes for CASSPLSGADGYTF. Based on the CDR3 plus reference TRBV18 and TRBJ1-2, the full variable domain is NAGVMQNPRHLVRRRGQEARLRCSPMKGHSHVYWYRQLPEEGLKFMVYLQKENIIDESGMPKERFSAEFPKEGPSILRIQQVVRGDSAAYFCASSPLSGADGYTFGSGTRLTVV.

This clone has only a few counts. The chain couples TRBV7-2 to TRBJ2-5; the match to TRBD2 covers 9 bases. The V segment lost 0 bases and the J segment 2 bases; nucleotides outside the gene matches: 4. CDR1 and CDR2 (germline): SGHTA, FQGNSA. CDR3 length equals 16 residues. The CDR3 DNA reads TGTGCCAGCAGCTTAGCAGCTAGCGGGGAACAAGAGACCCAGTACTTC. Translated, it gives CASSLAASGEQETQYF.

This clone showed up just once. This rearrangement joins TRBV30 to TRBJ2-2; D unresolved. CDR1 is GTSNPN and CDR2 is SVGIG in the germline V gene (reference sequence). Trimming stripped 8 bases from V and 3 bases from J, with 10 bases between. This CDR3 has 12 residues. The CDR3 region is CARNSYTGELFF. CDR3 in DNA: TGTGCCAGGAACAGTTACACCGGGGAGCTGTTTTTT.

The chain links TRBV19 to TRBJ1-2, with 9 positions matching TRBD1. This CDR3 contains 16 residues. Unmatched junction bases numbered 14, after V lost 5 bases and J lost 7 bases. CDR1 is LNHDA, CDR2 SQIVND, per germline (reference sequence). CDR3 nucleotides: TGTGCCAGTAGTCTTTACGTCCTCGGGACAGGGAGTGGCTACACCTTC. This sequence encodes CASSLYVLGTGSGYTF.

V gene TRBV7-2 combines with J gene TRBJ2-4; TRBD1 aligns across 7 bases. The length of the CDR3 is 17 residues. Germline CDR1 reads SGHTA; CDR2 reads FQGNSA. The junction had 16 bases not matched to a gene; V was cut back by 3 bases and J by 8 bases. For the CDR3, the DNA is TGTGCCAGCAGCTTCGCCCGCCTACAGGGGAGTGGGTACATTCAGTACTTC. Amino acid sequence: CASSFARLQGSGYIQYF. Variable domain in full (rest from reference TRBV7-2 and TRBJ2-4): GAGVSQSPSNKVTEKGKDVELRCDPISGHTALYWYRQSLGQGLEFLIYFQGNSAPDKSGLPSDRFSAERTGGSVSTLTIQRTQQEDSAVYLCASSFARLQGSGYIQYFGAGTRLSVL.

The chain combines TRBV2 with TRBJ1-2; 10 nucleotides match TRBD1. Per the germline V gene, CDR1 is SNHLY and CDR2 is FYNNEI. V trimming: 10 bases; J trimming: 8 bases; junction bases outside the gene matches: 4. The CDR3 is 11 residues long. Here the CDR3 DNA reads TGTGCCACCGGGACAGGGGTCGGCTACACCTTC. This codes for CATGTGVGYTF.

The chain has TRBV9 and TRBJ2-1, with D perhaps TRBD1 (5 bases). Trimming stripped 2 bases from V and 6 bases from J, with 15 bases between. Germline CDR1 reads SGDLS; CDR2 reads YYNGEE. The CDR3 has 15 residues. Here the CDR3 DNA reads TGTGCCAGCAGCGTCCGTCCCATAGGGGTCAATGAGCAGTTCTTC. Translated, it gives CASSVRPIGVNEQFF.

This clone was counted only a few times. The chain carries TRBV5-1 and TRBJ2-7; D is unclear. CDR1 SGHRS and CDR2 YFSETQ come from the germline V gene. The CDR3 has 14 amino acids. V lost 3 bases and J lost 1, with 11 bases in between. CDR3 DNA: TGCGCCAGCAGCTCATCGACTCCGTCCTACGAGCAGTACTTC. Encoded protein: CASSSSTPSYEQYF.

V is TRBV7-2 and J is TRBJ1-1; D is uncertain. V lost 1 base and J 2 bases, leaving 8 bases between the germline ends. The CDR3 is made up of 14 amino acids. Germline assignment: CDR1 SGHTA and CDR2 FQGNSA. In DNA, the CDR3 is TGTGCCAGCAGCTTAGGGTACAGCAACACTGAAGCTTTCTTT. The encoded protein is CASSLGYSNTEAFF.

This clone is a singleton in its sample. The rearrangement joins TRBV6-5 to TRBJ2-5; possible D gene TRBD1, 6 bases. The germline gives CDR1 MNHEY, CDR2 SVGAGI. CDR3 length equals 15 residues. Trimming took off 0 bases at V and 1 base at J, with 9 bases between the two ends. The CDR3, as DNA: TGTGCCAGCAGTTACTCTTGGACAGCCCAAGAGACCCAGTACTTC. Protein sequence: CASSYSWTAQETQYF.

The chain recombines TRBV6-4 with TRBJ1-2, with 8 bases identical to TRBD1. Germline V lookup: CDR1 MRHNA, CDR2 SNTAGT. Unmatched junction bases numbered 14, after V lost 4 bases and J lost 1 base. The CDR3 spans 18 residues. DNA of the CDR3: TGTGCCAGCAGTGGCCGAAGGGACAGGTCCCATCATAACTATGGCTACACCTTC. Its translation is CASSGRRDRSHHNYGYTF.